Listed here are 22 T cell receptor beta chains from one sample, sequenced in a study of graft-versus-host responses after intestinal transplantation. Sequenced by immunoSEQ multiplex PCR; TCRdb stores in-frame clones only, minus some. The repertoire holds around 97,000 clones, with 75% to 95% as singletons. For these receptors, no antigen is known. This specimen consisted of unstimulated CD4+ T cells sorted from spleen or lymph node cells, obtained before transplant. The receptors come from a human donor who was the organ donor for an intestinal transplant.

The chain is built from TRBV27 and TRBJ2-3, with 8 bases matching TRBD2. CDR1 and CDR2 from the germline V gene are MNHEY and SMNVEV (reference sequence). V was clipped by 2 bases and J by 6 bases; unmatched bases: 4. The CDR3 covers 14 residues. The CDR3 sequence: CASSLRGGLDTQYF. The CDR3, as DNA: TGTGCCAGCAGTTTACGGGGGGGACTGGATACGCAGTATTTT.

This rearrangement joins TRBV7-3 to TRBJ2-1; 12 positions agree with TRBD2. With 5 bases clipped from V and 8 bases from J, the junction kept 7 bases outside the gene matches. CDR1 and CDR2 from the germline V gene are SGHTA and FQGTGA. The CDR3 extends over 15 amino acids. The CDR3 spells CASSPTSGGNHEQFF. The CDR3 nucleotides are TGTGCCAGCAGCCCGACTAGCGGGGGAAACCATGAGCAGTTCTTC.

The J gene is TRBJ1-2, the V gene TRBV4-2; the D gene is possibly TRBD1 (5 bases). Looked up from germline, CDR1 is LGHNA and CDR2 is YNFKEQ. The CDR3 loop spans 14 amino acids. Trimming shortened V by 0 bases and J by 4 bases, and 9 bases separated the two germline ends. Here the CDR3 DNA reads TGTGCCAGCAGCCAAGACCCGGGGGTCTATGGCTACACCTTC. Amino acids: CASSQDPGVYGYTF.

This chain uses TRBV7-3 with TRBJ2-1, with 12 positions matching TRBD2. CDR1 SGHTA and CDR2 FQGTGA come from the germline V gene. V dropped 6 bases and J dropped 4; count of bases not matched to a gene: 4. The CDR3 loop spans 15 amino acids. CDR3 in DNA: TGTGCCAGCAGTTGGACTAGCGGGGCGTACAATGAGCAGTTCTTC. It specifies CASSWTSGAYNEQFF.

The chain recombines TRBV7-3 with TRBJ2-1; 7 bases map to TRBD2. The junction had 2 bases not matched to a gene; V was cut back by 2 bases and J by 10 bases. Germline CDR1 SGHTA, CDR2 FQGTGA. The CDR3 loop spans 12 amino acids. This CDR3 is CASSLSGGEQFF. The CDR3 DNA is TGTGCCAGCAGCTTATCCGGGGGGGAGCAGTTCTTC.

On this clone: This likely comes from a read error, as the CDR3 has no conserved phenylalanine or tryptophan at its end. Because the CDR3's place on the DNA is in doubt, the DNA is left out and the CDR3 is given as listed by TCRdb. The rearrangement uses TRBV7-3 and TRBJ2-7; no DNA check was done on the table's D call, TRBD1. The CDR3 numbers 15 amino acids, ends counted. CDR1 is SGHTA and CDR2 is FQGTGA in the germline V gene. CDR3 loop: CASSLTEDVGGTGYS.

The chain has TRBV15 and TRBJ2-7; D may be TRBD1 (5 bases). Trimming took 3 bases from V and 6 from J, leaving 6 bases between them. From germline, CDR1 is LNHNV and CDR2 YYDKDF (reference sequence). This CDR3 is built from 11 residues. CDR3 sequence: CATSRDTEQYF. The DNA of the CDR3 is TGTGCCACCAGCAGGGACACCGAGCAGTACTTC.

The chain joins TRBV5-6 to TRBJ1-4, with D possibly matching TRBD1 (5 bases). Between the trimmed V and J ends, which lost 0 bases and 4 bases, there was a span of 10 bases. The length of the CDR3 is 15 residues. In germline, CDR1 is SGHDT, CDR2 YYEEEE. The CDR3 nucleotides are TGTGCCAGCAGCTTGGTTGGCGGGGGTAATGAAAAACTGTTTTTT. This sequence encodes CASSLVGGGNEKLFF. Using reference TRBV5-6 and TRBJ1-4 for the parts outside the CDR3, the full variable domain is DAGVTQSPTHLIKTRGQQVTLRCSPKSGHDTVSWYQQALGQGPQFIFQYYEEEERQRGNFPDRFSGHQFPNYSSELNVNALLLGDSALYLCASSLVGGGNEKLFFGSGTQLSVL.

This clone was detected only once. The chain links TRBV18 to TRBJ2-5; 11 positions agree with TRBD2. J was trimmed by 1 base and V by 1 base; bases with no gene match: 5. The V gene's germline CDR1 is KGHSH and CDR2 LQKENI. The CDR3 has 17 amino acids. CDR3 region: CASSPLAGGPLQETQYF. The CDR3 nucleotides read TGTGCCAGCTCACCACTAGCGGGGGGGCCCCTCCAAGAGACCCAGTACTTC. The full variable domain, rest sourced from reference TRBV18 and TRBJ2-5, is NAGVMQNPRHLVRRRGQEARLRCSPMKGHSHVYWYRQLPEEGLKFMVYLQKENIIDESGMPKERFSAEFPKEGPSILRIQQVVRGDSAAYFCASSPLAGGPLQETQYFGPGTRLLVL.

The chain employs TRBV27 and TRBJ2-1, with D possibly TRBD2 on 6 matching bases. V was shortened by 6 bases and J by 5 bases, with 20 bases between the two germline ends. The CDR3 runs 16 residues. Germline V lookup: CDR1 MNHEY, CDR2 SMNVEV (reference sequence). The CDR3 protein is CASSPWRGGRDNEQFF. The CDR3 DNA reads as TGTGCCAGCAGCCCGTGGCGGGGAGGTCGGGACAATGAGCAGTTCTTC.

V usage is TRBV2 and J usage is TRBJ2-7; D unclear. The CDR3 length is 14 residues. Germline values: CDR1 SNHLY, CDR2 FYNNEI. Trimming pared 3 bases from V and 3 bases from J, leaving 12 bases between. The CDR3 is CASSDGQAYYEQYF. Written as DNA, the CDR3 is TGTGCCAGCAGTGATGGGCAAGCTTACTACGAGCAGTACTTC.

The table lists this clone with a count of one. The chain recombines TRBV6-1 with TRBJ1-5, with unresolved D. Germline V CDR1 and CDR2: MNHNS, SASEGT. The CDR3 is 15 residues long. V lost 5 bases to trimming and J lost 1 base, with 12 bases between them. The CDR3 DNA follows: TGTGCCAGCAGTATTACTCGGGTAAGCAATCAGCCCCAGCATTTT. It codes for CASSITRVSNQPQHF.

This CDR3 reads CASSPRGNLYQETQYF. The CDR3 region has the DNA TGTGCCAGCAGCCCCCGGGGGAACCTGTACCAAGAGACCCAGTACTTC. V gene TRBV7-3 combines with J gene TRBJ2-5; TRBD2 might be the D (6 bases). There are 16 residues in the CDR3. Germline V gene sequence: CDR1 SGHTA, CDR2 FQGTGA. V was pared by 5 bases and J by 0 bases, with 16 bases between.

V usage is TRBV4-3 and J usage is TRBJ1-1; weak D call: TRBD1 (6 bases). The CDR3 spans 13 residues. Trimming pared 4 bases from V and 7 bases from J, leaving 13 bases between. Per the germline V gene, CDR1 is LGHNA and CDR2 is YSLEER. The CDR3 nucleotides read TGCGCCAGCAGCCCACACAGGGCTAATGAAGCTTTCTTT. Protein sequence: CASSPHRANEAFF.

The CDR3 protein is CASSRRGVSASGNTIYF. Here the CDR3 DNA reads TGTGCCAGCAGCCGCCGGGGGGTGTCGGCCTCTGGAAACACCATATATTTT. The chain is built from TRBV7-2 and TRBJ1-3; the D gene is possibly TRBD1 (5 bases). The CDR3 is 17 amino acids. Germline V gene sequence: CDR1 SGHTA, CDR2 FQGNSA. Trimming left V 5 bases short and J 0 bases short, with 17 bases between.

The chain joins TRBV27 to TRBJ2-5, with 7 bases aligning to TRBD2. The CDR3 length is 11 residues. Unmatched junction bases numbered 3, after V lost 7 bases and J lost 7 bases. Germline V gene data show CDR1 as MNHEY and CDR2 as SMNVEV (reference sequence). The CDR3, as DNA: TGTGCCAGCACCCAGCGGGGGACCCAGTACTTC. Amino acid sequence: CASTQRGTQYF.

The chain combines TRBV15 with TRBJ2-7; TRBD2 might be the D (5 bases). The CDR3 runs 16 residues. Germline V gene lookup returns CDR1 LNHNV and CDR2 YYDKDF (reference sequence). Trimming cost V 3 bases and J 5 bases, with 20 bases left between them. The CDR3 loop is CATSRTTDPWRDEQYF. In DNA form, the CDR3 reads TGTGCCACCAGCAGGACTACCGACCCGTGGAGAGACGAGCAGTACTTC.

V and J are TRBV2 and TRBJ2-1; 7 nucleotides agree with TRBD1. With 4 bases clipped from V and 0 bases from J, the junction kept 3 bases outside the gene matches. This CDR3 contains 15 residues. Germline CDR1 is SNHLY and CDR2 is FYNNEI. The CDR3 loop reads CASSGDRASYNEQFF. The CDR3 coding sequence is TGTGCCAGCAGTGGCGACAGGGCCTCCTACAATGAGCAGTTCTTC.

This sequence joins TRBV4-2 and TRBJ2-1, with D perhaps matching TRBD1 (6 bases). The V and J ends lost 4 bases and 4 bases respectively, with 11 bases between them. Germline CDR1 reads LGHNA; CDR2 reads YNFKEQ. The CDR3 loop spans 14 amino acids. The CDR3 bases are TGTGCCAGCAGCCCCCCCCAGGGGTACAATGAGCAGTTCTTC. This sequence encodes CASSPPQGYNEQFF.

The genes are TRBV6-1 and TRBJ1-4; D unclear. Germline V gene lookup returns CDR1 MNHNS and CDR2 SASEGT. CDR3 length: 14 residues. With 5 bases removed from V and 5 bases from J, the gap between germline ends came to 12 bases. This CDR3 is CASSPTGGNEKLFF. The CDR3 DNA follows: TGTGCCAGCAGTCCCACGGGTGGAAATGAAAAACTGTTTTTT.

This chain connects TRBV9 to TRBJ1-2, with TRBD1 matching 8 bases. The CDR3 length is 15 residues. V shed 0 bases, J shed 0 bases, and the junction held 1 base outside the gene matches. Per germline, CDR1 SGDLS and CDR2 YYNGEE. The CDR3 DNA reads as TGTGCCAGCAGCGTAGGGACAGGGACTAACTATGGCTACACCTTC. It is translated as CASSVGTGTNYGYTF.

The chain is built from TRBV28 and TRBJ1-1; maybe TRBD1 (6 bases). The CDR3 extends over 14 amino acids. Germline CDR1 reads MDHEN; CDR2 reads SYDVKM. The ends were cut back, 4 bases at V and 0 bases at J, with 9 bases in the middle. CDR3 protein: CASSSAGVNTEAFF. In DNA form, the CDR3 reads TGTGCCAGCAGTTCGGCAGGGGTGAACACTGAAGCTTTCTTT.